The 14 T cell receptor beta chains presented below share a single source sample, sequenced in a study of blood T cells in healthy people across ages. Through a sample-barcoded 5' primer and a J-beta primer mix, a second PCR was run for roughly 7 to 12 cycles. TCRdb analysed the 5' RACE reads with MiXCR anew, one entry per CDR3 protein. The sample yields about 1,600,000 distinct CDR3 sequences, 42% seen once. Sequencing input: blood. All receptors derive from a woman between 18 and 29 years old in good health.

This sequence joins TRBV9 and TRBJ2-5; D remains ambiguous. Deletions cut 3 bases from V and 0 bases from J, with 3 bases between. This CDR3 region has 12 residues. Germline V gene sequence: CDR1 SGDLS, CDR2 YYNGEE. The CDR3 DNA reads TGTGCCAGCAGCGCTCACCAAGAGACCCAGTACTTC. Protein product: CASSAHQETQYF.

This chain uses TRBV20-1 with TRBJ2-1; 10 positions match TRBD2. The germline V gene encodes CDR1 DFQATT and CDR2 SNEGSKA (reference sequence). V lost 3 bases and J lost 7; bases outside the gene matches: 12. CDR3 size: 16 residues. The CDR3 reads CSARKLAGAGGNEQFF. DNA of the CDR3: TGCAGTGCTAGGAAGCTAGCGGGGGCCGGGGGGAATGAGCAGTTCTTC.

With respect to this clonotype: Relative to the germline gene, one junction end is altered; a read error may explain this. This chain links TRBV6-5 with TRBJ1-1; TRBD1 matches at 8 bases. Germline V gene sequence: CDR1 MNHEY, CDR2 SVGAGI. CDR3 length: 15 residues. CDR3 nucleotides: TGTGTCAGCAGTTACTCGAGACAGGGGCTCTCTGAAGCTTTCTTT. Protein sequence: CVSSYSRQGLSEAFF.

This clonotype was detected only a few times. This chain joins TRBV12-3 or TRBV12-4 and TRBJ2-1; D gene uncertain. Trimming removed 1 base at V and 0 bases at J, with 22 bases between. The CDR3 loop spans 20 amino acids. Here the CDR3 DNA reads TGTGCCAGCAGTTTAGGTCAGACCCCTGTAAGAAAGAGCTCCTACAATGAGCAGTTCTTC. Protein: CASSLGQTPVRKSSYNEQFF.

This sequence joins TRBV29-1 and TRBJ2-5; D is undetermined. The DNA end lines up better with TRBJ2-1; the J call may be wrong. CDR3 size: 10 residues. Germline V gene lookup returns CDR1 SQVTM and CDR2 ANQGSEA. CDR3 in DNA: TGCAGCGTCTCGAAAGAGACCCAGTTCTTC. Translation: CSVSKETQFF.

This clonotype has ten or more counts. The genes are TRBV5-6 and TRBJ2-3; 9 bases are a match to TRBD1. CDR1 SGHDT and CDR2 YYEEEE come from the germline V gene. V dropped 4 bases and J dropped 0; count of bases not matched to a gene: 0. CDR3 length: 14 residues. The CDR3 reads CASSGTGSTDTQYF. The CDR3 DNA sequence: TGTGCCAGCAGCGGGACAGGGAGCACAGATACGCAGTATTTT.

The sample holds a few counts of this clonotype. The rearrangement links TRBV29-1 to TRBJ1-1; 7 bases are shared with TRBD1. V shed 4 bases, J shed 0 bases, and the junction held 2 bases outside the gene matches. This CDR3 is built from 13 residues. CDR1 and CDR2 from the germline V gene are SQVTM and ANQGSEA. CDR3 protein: CSVVGQMNTEAFF. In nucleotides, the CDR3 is TGCAGCGTTGTGGGACAGATGAACACTGAAGCTTTCTTT.

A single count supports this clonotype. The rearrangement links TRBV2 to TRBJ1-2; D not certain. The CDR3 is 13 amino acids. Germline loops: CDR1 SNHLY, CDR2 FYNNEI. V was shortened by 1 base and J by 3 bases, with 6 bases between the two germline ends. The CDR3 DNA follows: TGTGCCAGCAGTGAAGGGGTCTACTATGGCTACACCTTC. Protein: CASSEGVYYGYTF.

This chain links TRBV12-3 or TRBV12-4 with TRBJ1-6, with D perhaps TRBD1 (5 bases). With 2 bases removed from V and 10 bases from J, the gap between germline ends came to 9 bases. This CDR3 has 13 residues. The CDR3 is CASSLQGRSPLHF. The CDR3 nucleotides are TGTGCCAGCAGTTTACAGGGCCGGTCACCCCTCCACTTT.

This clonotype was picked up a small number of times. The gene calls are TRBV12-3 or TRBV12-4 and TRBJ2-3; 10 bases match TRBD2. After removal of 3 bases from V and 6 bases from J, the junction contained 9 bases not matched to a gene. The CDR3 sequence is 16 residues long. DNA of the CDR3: TGTGCCAGCAGTTTTCTAGCGGGGGTAAACCCGGATACGCAGTATTTT. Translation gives CASSFLAGVNPDTQYF.

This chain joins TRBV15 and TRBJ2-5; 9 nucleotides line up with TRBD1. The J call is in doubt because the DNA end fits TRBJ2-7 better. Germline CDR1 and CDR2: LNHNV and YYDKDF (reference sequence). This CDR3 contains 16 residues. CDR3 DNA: TGTGCCACCAGCAGAGATTATGGACAGGGGACAAACGAGCAGTACTTC. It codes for CATSRDYGQGTNEQYF.

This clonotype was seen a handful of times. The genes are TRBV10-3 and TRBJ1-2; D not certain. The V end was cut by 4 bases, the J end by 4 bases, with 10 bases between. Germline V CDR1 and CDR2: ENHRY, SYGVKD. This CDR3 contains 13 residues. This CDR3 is CAISGIEGYGYTF. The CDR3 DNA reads TGTGCCATCAGTGGGATCGAGGGCTATGGCTACACCTTC.

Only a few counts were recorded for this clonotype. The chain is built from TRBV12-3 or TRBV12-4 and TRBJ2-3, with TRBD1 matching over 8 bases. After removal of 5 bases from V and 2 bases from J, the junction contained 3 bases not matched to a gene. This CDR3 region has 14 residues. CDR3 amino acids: CASSQGAPTDTQYF. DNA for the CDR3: TGTGCCAGCAGTCAGGGGGCGCCCACAGATACGCAGTATTTT.

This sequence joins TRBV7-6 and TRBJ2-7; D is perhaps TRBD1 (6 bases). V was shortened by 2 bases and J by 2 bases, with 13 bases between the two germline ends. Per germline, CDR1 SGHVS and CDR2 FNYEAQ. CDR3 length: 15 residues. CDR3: CASSLRQATTYEQYF. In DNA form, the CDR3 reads TGTGCCAGCAGCTTAAGACAGGCGACAACCTACGAGCAGTACTTC.